What follows are 18 T cell receptor beta chains derived from one specimen sequenced in a study of post-analysis software for immune sequencing data. Their antigens remain unidentified. Study observations and caveats: A few TRBV segments (TRBV5-6, TRBV5-1 and TRBV20-1 among them) occurred more frequently in patients than in controls.

Prepared libraries of TCR beta cDNA carried unique molecular identifiers. TCRdb independently ran MiXCR on the PCR reads; one entry per CDR3 protein. This table holds around 710,000 distinct CDR3 sequences, about half found once. The sequencing input was blood. The receptors here all came from a girl aged 10 to 17 with multiple sclerosis.

The rearrangement joins TRBV7-2 to TRBJ1-5, with no clear D. This CDR3 has 12 residues. V was cut by 1 base and J by 7 bases, with 5 bases left in between. Germline-derived CDR1 and CDR2 are SGHTA and FQGNSA. CDR3 sequence reads: CASSLEEQPQHF. DNA of the CDR3: TGTGCCAGCAGCTTAGAGGAACAGCCCCAGCATTTT.

V and J are TRBV19 and TRBJ2-1, with 9 bases aligning to TRBD2. The J segment lost 7 bases and the V segment lost 3 bases, leaving 10 bases of the junction unmatched. CDR3 length: 16 amino acids. CDR1 and CDR2 (germline): LNHDA, SQIVND (reference sequence). The CDR3: CASSISPSGVRNEQFF. The CDR3 region has the DNA TGTGCCAGTAGTATTAGTCCTAGCGGGGTAAGGAATGAGCAGTTCTTC.

The V and J genes are TRBV12-3 or TRBV12-4 and TRBJ2-7, with a possible D match to TRBD2 (7 bases). The CDR3 covers 15 residues. V lost 5 bases, J lost 3 bases, and 17 bases lay in between. The CDR3 DNA reads TGTGCCAGCAGTCGTTGGGGGGGGGCTAGCTACGAGCAGTACTTC. Its translation is CASSRWGGASYEQYF.

This clonotype was counted once. The V call is TRBV7-9, the J call TRBJ2-4; possibly TRBD1 for D (5 bases). This CDR3 spans 19 amino acids. Germline values: CDR1 SEHNR, CDR2 FQNEAQ (reference sequence). V lost 3 bases, J lost 0 bases, and 21 bases lay in between. The chain's CDR3 is CASSFPTAGQGLAKNIQYF. The CDR3 coding sequence is TGTGCCAGCAGCTTTCCGACCGCAGGGCAGGGCTTAGCCAAAAACATTCAGTACTTC.

This clonotype turned up a few times. The chain is built from TRBV4-2 and TRBJ1-1; the match to TRBD1 covers 10 bases. V dropped 1 base and J dropped 8; count of bases not matched to a gene: 7. The length of the CDR3 is 15 residues. Germline lookup yields CDR1 LGHNA and CDR2 YNFKEQ. In nucleotides, the CDR3 is TGTGCCAGCAGCCAAGCCGGGACAGGGGCGGCCGAAGCTTTCTTT. Protein product: CASSQAGTGAAEAFF.

The V call is TRBV27, the J call TRBJ2-1, with 7 bases aligning to TRBD1. J lost 9 bases, V lost 4 bases, and 6 bases had no gene match. Germline-derived CDR1 and CDR2 are MNHEY and SMNVEV (reference sequence). CDR3 length equals 13 residues. For the CDR3, the DNA is TGTGCCAGCAGTTGGGGACAGAATGGTGAGCAGTTCTTC. Translation: CASSWGQNGEQFF.

This clonotype has only a few counts. The J gene is TRBJ2-5, the V gene TRBV7-9; possible D gene TRBD2, 6 bases. Per the germline V gene, CDR1 is SEHNR and CDR2 is FQNEAQ (reference sequence). The V gene lost 1 base and the J gene lost 3 bases, with 21 bases spanning the gap. This CDR3 contains 18 residues. CDR3 residues: CASSLGPGLLGEKETQYF. CDR3 in DNA: TGTGCCAGCAGCTTAGGACCCGGACTACTGGGAGAGAAAGAGACCCAGTACTTC.

V usage is TRBV13 and J usage is TRBJ2-1; 13 bases match TRBD2. V shed 5 bases and J 7 bases; nucleotides not matched to a gene: 11. Per the germline V gene, CDR1 is PRHDT and CDR2 is FYEKMQ (reference sequence). This CDR3 spans 17 amino acids. The CDR3 sequence is CASSHGTSGVERNEQFF. DNA of the CDR3: TGTGCCAGCAGCCACGGGACTAGCGGGGTGGAGAGGAATGAGCAGTTCTTC.

The gene calls are TRBV14 and TRBJ2-7; D ambiguous. This CDR3 contains 15 residues. Germline V gene lookup returns CDR1 SGHDN and CDR2 FVKESK. V was pared by 1 base and J by 4 bases, with 14 bases between. In nucleotides, the CDR3 is TGTGCCAGCAGCCAAGGGGGTGATCCGTTTTACGAGCAGTACTTC. It translates to CASSQGGDPFYEQYF.

This clonotype was counted a few times. This chain joins TRBV20-1 and TRBJ2-5; 9 bases match TRBD2. The CDR3 has 18 amino acids. Unmatched junction bases numbered 21, after V lost 4 bases and J lost 6 bases. Germline lookup yields CDR1 DFQATT and CDR2 SNEGSKA (reference sequence). This CDR3 is CSATILSLPREGRQTQYF. The CDR3 coding sequence is TGCAGTGCTACCATACTCTCCCTCCCGCGGGAGGGCCGGCAGACCCAGTACTTC.

In the case of this clonotype: Relative to the germline gene, one junction end is altered; a read error may explain this. This chain links TRBV7-2 with TRBJ2-7; D possibly corresponds to TRBD2 (5 bases). Germline V lookup: CDR1 SGHTA, CDR2 FQGNSA. The CDR3 is made up of 16 amino acids. CDR3 bases: TGTGTCAGCAGCCGCCCCCGCGGAGGAGGTACCTACGAGCAGTACTTC. Translating it yields CVSSRPRGGGTYEQYF. Full variable domain (remainder filled in from reference TRBV7-2 and TRBJ2-7): GAGVSQSPSNKVTEKGKDVELRCDPISGHTALYWYRQSLGQGLEFLIYFQGNSAPDKSGLPSDRFSAERTGGSVSTLTIQRTQQEDSAVYLCVSSRPRGGGTYEQYFGPGTRLTVT.

This chain joins TRBV9 and TRBJ1-2; possible D gene TRBD1, 5 bases. Germline CDR1 is SGDLS and CDR2 is YYNGEE. CDR3 size: 16 residues. V lost 2 bases, J lost 2 bases, and 16 bases lay in between. The CDR3 DNA reads as TGTGCCAGCAGCGTCGCGACAGACAACCTAAACTATGGCTACACCTTC. This gives the protein CASSVATDNLNYGYTF.

This chain connects TRBV7-9 to TRBJ1-1; D possibly corresponds to TRBD1 (5 bases). CDR1 is SEHNR, CDR2 FQNEAQ, per germline (reference sequence). The CDR3 covers 17 residues. Trimming removed 5 bases from V and 0 bases from J, with 19 bases in between. This chain's CDR3 is CASSLPGTAEMNTEAFF. The CDR3 DNA sequence: TGTGCCAGCAGCCTACCGGGGACGGCGGAAATGAACACTGAAGCTTTCTTT.

J is TRBJ2-7 and V is TRBV28; D not resolved. This CDR3 has 12 amino acids. Trimming removed 2 bases at V and 6 bases at J, with 8 bases between. CDR1 is MDHEN and CDR2 is SYDVKM in the germline V gene. The DNA of the CDR3 is TGTGCCAGCAGTTTAGGTGCCCTCGAGCAGTACTTC. It specifies CASSLGALEQYF.

The rearrangement links TRBV7-9 to TRBJ1-1; no reliable D call. V was shortened by 1 base and J by 5 bases, with 11 bases between the two germline ends. The CDR3 is 14 amino acids. CDR1 is SEHNR, CDR2 FQNEAQ, per germline (reference sequence). This CDR3 is CASSLEMVGTEAFF. CDR3 coding DNA: TGTGCCAGCAGCTTAGAAATGGTGGGAACTGAAGCTTTCTTT.

V and J are TRBV6-5 and TRBJ2-7; D might be TRBD2 (5 bases). The CDR3 is made up of 14 amino acids. V lost 6 bases and J 1 base, leaving 13 bases between the germline ends. CDR1 is MNHEY, CDR2 SVGAGI, per germline. This CDR3 is CASRYGERSYEQYF. The CDR3 DNA follows: TGTGCCAGCAGGTATGGGGAGAGGTCCTACGAGCAGTACTTC.

This chain uses TRBV29-1 with TRBJ2-7; 11 bases match TRBD1. The CDR3 extends over 16 amino acids. CDR1 and CDR2 (germline): SQVTM, ANQGSEA. The V gene end was trimmed by 2 bases and the J gene end by 7 bases; junction bases not matched to a gene: 13. The CDR3 region is CSVELAPGQGGLEQYF. Written as DNA, the CDR3 is TGCAGCGTTGAATTAGCGCCGGGACAGGGGGGGCTGGAGCAGTACTTC.

The chain joins TRBV5-1 to TRBJ2-5, with 7 positions matching TRBD1. CDR3 length equals 18 residues. Germline V gene lookup returns CDR1 SGHRS and CDR2 YFSETQ. V shed 4 bases and J 11 bases; nucleotides not matched to a gene: 26. The CDR3 is CASSNHGRGQQFTYGQYF. The CDR3 DNA reads as TGCGCCAGCAGCAACCACGGTCGGGGACAGCAATTTACCTACGGGCAGTACTTC.